The rows below give T cell receptor beta chains drawn from one sample of a study of cytomegalovirus exposure and HLA in healthy donors. Profiling relied on immunoSEQ multiplex PCR, and the TCRdb table lists in-frame clones only, not all of them. The repertoire holds more than 130,000 clones, with 70% to 80% as singletons. Material for sequencing was PBMCs. The receptors originated from a woman between 50 and 59 years old in good health and CMV-seronegative. The CDR3 runs from the conserved cysteine through the conserved F or W. D genes are given only for firm matches. For some rows the clone size is stated as once, few or many, or as a class when expanded; others skip it.

v_gene	j_gene	abundance	d_gene	CDR3aa	CDR3nt
TRBV2	TRBJ2-3	medium-sized	TRBD1	CASRQTGVSTDTQYF	TGTGCCAGCAGGCAGACAGGGGTCAGCACAGATACGCAGTATTTT
TRBV4-2	TRBJ1-3	NA	TRBD1	CASSTPDRDSGNTIYF	TGTGCCAGCAGCACCCCCGACAGGGACTCTGGAAACACCATATATTTT
TRBV4-1	TRBJ1-2	NA	NA	CASRPPGIYNGYTF	TGCGCCAGCAGACCCCCAGGGATCTATAACGGCTACACCTTC
TRBV4-1	TRBJ2-1	NA	NA	CASSRGGHRQNEQFF	TGCGCCAGCAGCCGAGGGGGTCATCGACAGAATGAGCAGTTCTTC
TRBV5-1	TRBJ2-3	NA	TRBD2	CASSGGLAGPWTDTQYF	TGCGCCAGCAGCGGGGGACTAGCGGGGCCCTGGACAGATACGCAGTATTTT
TRBV18	TRBJ2-5	once	TRBD1	CASSPRQGVQETQYF	TGTGCCAGCTCACCCCGACAGGGGGTTCAAGAGACCCAGTACTTC
TRBV18	TRBJ2-5	NA	TRBD2	CASSPREGIQETQYF	TGTGCCAGCTCACCACGGGAGGGGATCCAAGAGACCCAGTACTTC
TRBV10-3	TRBJ2-1	NA	TRBD2	CAIRDLGGGSYNEQFF	TGTGCCATCAGGGATCTGGGCGGGGGATCCTACAATGAGCAGTTCTTC
TRBV7-2	TRBJ2-7	NA	NA	CASSPTGRGHGQYF	TGTGCCAGCAGCCCAACGGGTAGAGGGCACGGGCAGTACTTC
TRBV5-4	TRBJ1-3	NA	NA	CASSLDTRNTIYF	TGTGCCAGCAGCCTGGACACACGAAACACCATATATTTT
TRBV27	TRBJ2-7	once	TRBD1	CASSFGQGWSYEQYF	TGTGCCAGCAGCTTTGGACAGGGTTGGTCCTACGAGCAGTACTTC
TRBV7-5	TRBJ1-4	NA	NA	CARSAFTGGRIATNEKLFF	TGTGCCAGAAGCGCCTTCACAGGGGGGCGGATTGCAACTAATGAAAAACTGTTTTTT
TRBV11-2	TRBJ1-1	NA	TRBD1	CASSLETGGLLMNTEAFF	TGTGCCAGCAGCTTAGAAACAGGGGGTCTTTTAATGAACACTGAAGCTTTCTTT
TRBV19	TRBJ2-2	NA	NA	CASSIQTNTGELFF	TGTGCCAGTAGTATTCAGACGAACACCGGGGAGCTGTTTTTT
TRBV19	TRBJ1-4	NA	NA	CASSRENNEKLFF	TGTGCCAGTAGTCGAGAAAATAATGAAAAACTGTTTTTT
TRBV7-2	TRBJ2-1	NA	NA	CASSLGALNNNEQFF	TGTGCCAGCAGCTTAGGTGCCCTTAACAACAATGAGCAGTTCTTC
TRBV7-8	TRBJ2-7	NA	NA	CASSLVAGSEQYF	TGTGCCAGCAGCTTAGTGGCGGGAAGCGAGCAGTACTTC
TRBV2	TRBJ2-2	NA	NA	CASSGLGLNTGELFF	TGTGCCAGCAGTGGTCTAGGACTAAACACCGGGGAGCTGTTTTTT
TRBV25-1	TRBJ2-7	NA	NA	CASRQTGRLYEQYF	TGTGCCAGCAGACAGACAGGGAGGTTGTACGAGCAGTACTTC
TRBV2	TRBJ2-3	NA	TRBD2	CASSARLAGDTDTQYF	TGTGCCAGCAGCGCCCGACTAGCGGGGGACACAGATACGCAGTATTTT